Presented here are 24 T cell receptor beta chains from one specimen sequenced in a study of blood T cell repertoires in COVID-19. Sequenced by immunoSEQ multiplex PCR; TCRdb stores in-frame clones only, minus some. The sample lists some 460,000 clones; about 89% were seen once. The sample was peripheral blood. The origin of the receptors is a woman aged 25 to 39 with acute or convalescent COVID-19.

CDR3 protein: CASSVLGKHNEQFF. The CDR3 DNA reads TGTGCCAGTAGTGTCTTGGGCAAACACAATGAGCAGTTCTTC. This rearrangement joins TRBV19 to TRBJ2-1; no definite D call. There are 14 residues in the CDR3. Germline V CDR1 and CDR2: LNHDA, SQIVND (reference sequence). V was trimmed by 5 bases and J by 5 bases, leaving 13 bases between them.

The J gene is TRBJ2-7, the V gene TRBV7-6, with 11 bases lining up with TRBD2. V lost 0 bases to trimming and J lost 4 bases; unmatched junction nucleotides: 5. Germline loops: CDR1 SGHVS, CDR2 FNYEAQ. The CDR3 consists of 16 residues. CDR3 bases: TGTGCCAGCAGCTTAGCGCTAGCGGGAGGACTATACGAGCAGTACTTC. Translated, it gives CASSLALAGGLYEQYF.

The CDR3 loop is CASSPETNGDTQYF. The CDR3 DNA sequence: TGTGCCAGCAGCCCAGAAACTAATGGGGATACGCAGTATTTT. The chain recombines TRBV3-1 (or the pseudogene TRBV3-2) with TRBJ2-3; D is unresolved. Deletions cut 4 bases from V and 6 bases from J, with 14 bases between. The germline CDR1 and CDR2 sequences are LGHDT and YNNKEL (reference sequence). CDR3 length: 14 amino acids.

The chain combines TRBV19 with TRBJ2-7; a possible D gene is TRBD1 (6 bases). CDR1 is LNHDA and CDR2 is SQIVND in the germline V gene (reference sequence). The V gene lost 1 base and the J gene lost 1 base, with 11 bases spanning the gap. The CDR3 is 15 amino acids. This CDR3 is CASSIGGRGSYEQYF. DNA of the CDR3: TGTGCCAGTAGTATAGGCGGCAGGGGTTCCTACGAGCAGTACTTC.

CDR3 loop: CASRGTSGLPKNTGELFF. CDR3 nucleotides: TGTGCCAGCAGAGGGACTAGCGGCCTTCCAAAGAACACCGGGGAGCTGTTTTTT. The chain carries TRBV3-1 (or the pseudogene TRBV3-2) and TRBJ2-2, with 11 bases lining up with TRBD2. This CDR3 contains 18 residues. Per the germline V gene, CDR1 is LGHDT and CDR2 is YNNKEL (reference sequence). The trim removed 6 bases at V and 1 base at J, leaving 10 bases unmatched.

The chain joins TRBV28 to TRBJ2-5, with 9 bases aligning to TRBD1. CDR1 and CDR2 from the germline V gene are MDHEN and SYDVKM. The V gene end was trimmed by 4 bases and the J gene end by 5 bases; junction bases not matched to a gene: 8. The CDR3 spans 15 residues. DNA of the CDR3: TGTGCCAGCAGTTCACCGGGACAGGGCATGGAGACCCAGTACTTC. The encoded protein is CASSSPGQGMETQYF.

CDR3 DNA sequence: TGTGCCACCAGCCCTAGGACAGGGGCCTCCTACAATGAGCAGTTCTTC. Protein product: CATSPRTGASYNEQFF. The chain has TRBV15 and TRBJ2-1; 9 bases align to TRBD1. This CDR3 region has 16 residues. J lost 0 bases, V lost 5 bases, and 5 bases had no gene match. Germline V gives CDR1 LNHNV, CDR2 YYDKDF (reference sequence).

DNA of the CDR3: TGTGCCAGCAGTGCAGGGTTCCAGCAGCCCCAGCATTTT. It translates to CASSAGFQQPQHF. The rearrangement links TRBV5-6 to TRBJ1-5; D is possibly TRBD1 (5 bases). The germline V and J ends were trimmed by 5 bases and 7 bases, with 13 bases remaining between them. Looked up from germline, CDR1 is SGHDT and CDR2 is YYEEEE. This CDR3 has 13 residues.

V and J are TRBV15 and TRBJ2-1; D possibly corresponds to TRBD2 (6 bases). The V and J ends lost 0 bases and 4 bases respectively, with 16 bases between them. Germline V gene sequence: CDR1 LNHNV, CDR2 YYDKDF (reference sequence). The length of the CDR3 is 17 residues. CDR3 bases: TGTGCCACCAGCAGAGATCTACTCGGAGGGATTTACAATGAGCAGTTCTTC. Its protein product is CATSRDLLGGIYNEQFF.

J is TRBJ1-1 and V is TRBV21-1; the table calls TRBD1, which could not be checked here. TRBV21-1 is termed a pseudogene. The CDR3 loop spans 14 amino acids. The CDR3 protein is CASSMGHPNWGAFF. The CDR3 region has the DNA TGTGCCAGCAGCATGGGACACCCTAACTGGGGGGCTTTCTTT.

The chain carries TRBV5-5 and TRBJ2-7, with D tentatively TRBD1 (6 bases). The CDR3 consists of 16 residues. V lost 4 bases to trimming and J lost 3 bases, with 20 bases between them. CDR1 is SGHKS, CDR2 YYEKEE, per germline (reference sequence). CDR3 DNA sequence: TGTGCCAGCAGCACACCCCGGACAGAGCCCAACTACGAGCAGTACTTC. This sequence encodes CASSTPRTEPNYEQYF. The whole variable domain, remainder taken from reference TRBV5-5 and TRBJ2-7, is DAGVTQSPTHLIKTRGQQVTLRCSPISGHKSVSWYQQVLGQGPQFIFQYYEKEERGRGNFPDRFSARQFPNYSSELNVNALLLGDSALYLCASSTPRTEPNYEQYFGPGTRLTVT.

The rearrangement joins TRBV4-2 to TRBJ1-2, with D unclear. The germline CDR1 and CDR2 sequences are LGHNA and YNFKEQ. Trimming shortened V by 0 bases and J by 2 bases, and 16 bases separated the two germline ends. CDR3 length: 17 amino acids. The chain's CDR3 is CASSQEVQRGYNYGYTF. The CDR3 region has the DNA TGTGCCAGCAGCCAAGAGGTGCAGCGGGGTTACAACTATGGCTACACCTTC.

V usage is TRBV28 and J usage is TRBJ1-4; 7 positions agree with TRBD1. CDR3 size: 15 residues. After removal of 5 bases from V and 6 bases from J, the junction contained 9 bases not matched to a gene. Germline-derived CDR1 and CDR2 are MDHEN and SYDVKM. CDR3: CASSQRTGYYEKLFF. CDR3 nucleotide sequence: TGTGCCAGCAGTCAGCGGACAGGTTATTATGAAAAACTGTTTTTT.

V gene TRBV4-1 combines with J gene TRBJ2-3; 8 positions agree with TRBD2. The CDR3 covers 16 residues. Trimming at V came to 4 bases and at J to 6 bases, leaving 12 bases not matched to a gene. CDR1 is MGHRA, CDR2 YSYEKL, per germline. The CDR3 protein is CASSPTRGSGDDTQYF. The CDR3 DNA is TGCGCCAGCAGCCCGACGCGGGGTAGCGGGGATGATACGCAGTATTTT.

The chain carries TRBV3-1 (or the pseudogene TRBV3-2) and TRBJ2-2, with 11 bases aligning to TRBD2. With V trimmed by 0 bases and J by 0 bases, 9 bases remained unmatched. The CDR3 is 20 amino acids. Germline V gives CDR1 LGHDT, CDR2 YNNKEL (reference sequence). This chain's CDR3 is CASSQDWVWTSGSNTGELFF. In DNA form, the CDR3 reads TGTGCCAGCAGCCAAGATTGGGTCTGGACTAGCGGGTCGAACACCGGGGAGCTGTTTTTT.

The V call is TRBV9, the J call TRBJ2-5; D may be TRBD2 (5 bases). V was pared by 0 bases and J by 3 bases, with 12 bases between. This CDR3 comprises 15 residues. CDR1 SGDLS and CDR2 YYNGEE come from the germline V gene. CDR3 coding DNA: TGTGCCAGCAGCGTAGGGTCCAGCGGAGAAGAGACCCAGTACTTC. Its protein product is CASSVGSSGEETQYF.

V is TRBV18 and J is TRBJ2-7, with D maybe TRBD1 (6 bases). The CDR3 has 15 residues. V dropped 4 bases and J dropped 0 bases, with 13 bases sitting between them. Germline lookup yields CDR1 KGHSH and CDR2 LQKENI. DNA of the CDR3: TGTGCCAGCTCACGGGAGACAGGCGGCTCCTACGAGCAGTACTTC. Its protein product is CASSRETGGSYEQYF.

The genes are TRBV2 and TRBJ2-5, with 9 bases fitting TRBD1. V gave up 7 bases and J gave up 4 bases; unmatched junction bases: 7. The V gene's germline CDR1 is SNHLY and CDR2 FYNNEI. The CDR3 runs 14 residues. CDR3 nucleotide sequence: TGTGCCAGCAAATCGGACAGGGGAGGAGAGACCCAGTACTTC. Its protein is CASKSDRGGETQYF.

CDR3 loop: CASSLGHKLEKLFF. Here the CDR3 DNA reads TGCGCCAGCAGCCTGGGACATAAACTTGAAAAACTGTTTTTT. This sequence joins TRBV5-1 and TRBJ1-4; perhaps TRBD1 as D (6 bases). The germline V gene encodes CDR1 SGHRS and CDR2 YFSETQ. This CDR3 has 14 amino acids. The V end lost 4 bases, the J end lost 7 bases, and 14 bases lay between the germline ends.

This clone was counted only a few times. This rearrangement joins TRBV5-1 to TRBJ1-1; the D gene is possibly TRBD1 (6 bases). Germline CDR1 and CDR2: SGHRS and YFSETQ. V lost 0 bases and J lost 7, with 10 bases in between. The CDR3 consists of 13 residues. The CDR3 loop is CASSLGTGIEAFF. The CDR3 DNA sequence: TGCGCCAGCAGCTTGGGCACAGGGATTGAAGCTTTCTTT. Together with reference TRBV5-1 and TRBJ1-1, the CDR3 gives the full variable domain: KAGVTQTPRYLIKTRGQQVTLSCSPISGHRSVSWYQQTPGQGLQFLFEYFSETQRNKGNFPGRFSGRQFSNSRSEMNVSTLELGDSALYLCASSLGTGIEAFFGQGTRLTVV.

The gene calls are TRBV7-8 and TRBJ2-6; no definite D call. CDR1 is SGHVS, CDR2 FQNEAQ, per germline. The germline V and J ends were trimmed by 3 bases and 2 bases, with 8 bases remaining between them. This CDR3 spans 15 amino acids. The CDR3 here is CASSFRVAGANVLTF. CDR3 in DNA: TGTGCCAGCAGCTTCCGGGTCGCTGGGGCCAACGTCCTGACTTTC.

V gene TRBV5-1 combines with J gene TRBJ2-5, with 7 bases fitting TRBD2. There are 15 residues in the CDR3. V lost 4 bases and J lost 3; bases outside the gene matches: 9. Germline V CDR1 and CDR2: SGHRS, YFSETQ. The CDR3: CASSESGGKEETQYF. CDR3 nucleotides: TGCGCCAGCAGCGAGTCCGGGGGGAAAGAAGAGACCCAGTACTTC.

CDR3 DNA: TGTGCCATCGACAGGGAAAACTATGGCTACACCTTC. Protein product: CAIDRENYGYTF. The rearrangement links TRBV24-1 to TRBJ1-2; TRBD1 aligns across 7 bases. Germline V CDR1 and CDR2: KGHDR, SFDVKD. Trimming at V came to 11 bases and at J to 2 bases, leaving 4 bases not matched to a gene. This CDR3 contains 12 residues.

The chain has TRBV5-6 and TRBJ2-3, with 9 bases lining up with TRBD2. The V gene end was trimmed by 0 bases and the J gene end by 5 bases; junction bases not matched to a gene: 7. Germline assignment: CDR1 SGHDT and CDR2 YYEEEE. The CDR3 spans 16 residues. Here the CDR3 reads CASSLVGRGGEDTQYF. CDR3 nucleotide sequence: TGTGCCAGCAGCTTGGTTGGGCGGGGGGGCGAAGATACGCAGTATTTT.